The next 6 T cell receptor beta chains were all read from a single sample in a study of T cell repertoires in cytomegalovirus infection. One entry per CDR3 protein, called by TCRdb with MiXCR from the reads. The sample holds some 300,000 distinct CDR3 sequences, approximately 13% seen once. Sequencing was done on a sample of PBMCs. These TCRs come from a human donor in good health (CMV status not recorded). Some clones in this sample may be carry-over from other donors' samples.

Comment on this clonotype: Mismatch with germline at one junction end may stem from a read error. The rearrangement links TRBV7-2 to TRBJ2-7; 11 nucleotides agree with TRBD1. This CDR3 comprises 15 residues. The germline V gene has CDR1 SGHTA and CDR2 FQGNSA. The CDR3 spells CASSLGQGVSYEHYF. The DNA for the CDR3 is TGTGCCAGCAGCTTGGGACAGGGGGTTTCCTACGAGCACTACTTC. Filled out from reference TRBV7-2 and TRBJ2-7, the complete variable domain reads GAGVSQSPSNKVTEKGKDVELRCDPISGHTALYWYRQSLGQGLEFLIYFQGNSAPDKSGLPSDRFSAERTGGSVSTLTIQRTQQEDSAVYLCASSLGQGVSYEHYFGPGTRLTVT.

This clonotype was recorded a few times. DNA of the CDR3: TGTGCCAGCAGCTTAGCCGGACACCACGAGCAGTACTTC. Translation: CASSLAGHHEQYF. J is TRBJ2-7 and V is TRBV7-6, with D possibly being TRBD1 (5 bases). The CDR3 covers 13 residues. From germline, CDR1 is SGHVS and CDR2 FNYEAQ. Trimming cost V 0 bases and J 5 bases, with 8 bases left between them. Full variable domain (outside the CDR3, taken from reference TRBV7-6 and TRBJ2-7): GAGVSQSPRYKVTKRGQDVALRCDPISGHVSLYWYRQALGQGPEFLTYFNYEAQQDKSGLPNDRFSAERPEGSISTLTIQRTEQRDSAMYRCASSLAGHHEQYFGPGTRLTVT.

The rearrangement links TRBV20-1 to TRBJ2-3; 8 bases are shared with TRBD2. V shed 4 bases, J shed 0 bases, and the junction held 9 bases outside the gene matches. The germline V gene encodes CDR1 DFQATT and CDR2 SNEGSKA (reference sequence). CDR3 length: 16 amino acids. The CDR3 bases are TGCAGTGCTATAACTAGCGGCCGTGCTAGCACAGATACGCAGTATTTT. Translating it yields CSAITSGRASTDTQYF.

This chain connects TRBV28 to TRBJ1-2, with 7 bases matching TRBD1. Germline V gene lookup returns CDR1 MDHEN and CDR2 SYDVKM. V shed 5 bases and J 4 bases; nucleotides not matched to a gene: 4. CDR3 length equals 13 residues. CDR3 sequence: CASSRRDSYGYTF. In DNA form, the CDR3 reads TGTGCCAGCAGTCGCCGGGACAGCTATGGCTACACCTTC.

The chain has TRBV7-2 and TRBJ1-1, with D unresolved. CDR1 is SGHTA, CDR2 FQGNSA, per germline. V lost 3 bases and J lost 4, with 12 bases in between. The CDR3 is 14 residues long. As DNA, the CDR3 is TGTGCCAGCAGCTTGCGGGATTTAGGCACTGAAGCTTTCTTT. Encoded protein: CASSLRDLGTEAFF. The variable domain in full, with the rest retrieved from reference TRBV7-2 and TRBJ1-1, is GAGVSQSPSNKVTEKGKDVELRCDPISGHTALYWYRQSLGQGLEFLIYFQGNSAPDKSGLPSDRFSAERTGGSVSTLTIQRTQQEDSAVYLCASSLRDLGTEAFFGQGTRLTVV.

The table lists this clonotype with many counts. The chain links TRBV19 to TRBJ2-5; 8 positions agree with TRBD1. V lost 6 bases to trimming and J lost 4 bases; unmatched junction nucleotides: 4. Germline V gene lookup returns CDR1 LNHDA and CDR2 SQIVND (reference sequence). The CDR3 sequence is 13 residues long. The CDR3 spells CASSRGQGETQYF. The CDR3 bases are TGTGCCAGTAGCCGAGGACAGGGAGAGACCCAGTACTTC.